The sequence of this T cell receptor (beta chain) was determined in a study of cytomegalovirus exposure and HLA in healthy donors. Measured with immunoSEQ multiplex PCR; TCRdb has only the in-frame clones, and not every one. The table has about 240,000 clones, around 88% seen once. CDR3 length equals 10 residues. V was clipped by 4 bases and J by 9 bases, with 4 bases between them. Looked up from germline, CDR1 is SEHNR and CDR2 is FQNEAQ (reference sequence). The validation cohort, a group of roughly 120 subjects, included the donors and was separate from the approximately 700-subject first cohort. The rearrangement joins TRBV7-9 to TRBJ2-1; no reliable D call. This TCR came from a woman aged 25 to 45 in good health and CMV-seropositive. Input material: PBMCs. The CDR3 sequence: CASSSIEQFF. The CDR3 DNA is TGTGCCAGCAGCTCAATTGAGCAGTTCTTC.